Listed here are 14 T cell receptor beta chains from one sample, sequenced in a study of blood T cell repertoires in COVID-19. TCRdb's table, derived via immunoSEQ multiplex PCR, lists solely in-frame clones and lacks some. Of around 200,000 clones in the sample, more than 70% were seen once. Sequenced material: peripheral blood. The receptors were sampled from a man aged 50 to 60 with active or convalescent COVID-19.

This sequence joins TRBV30 and TRBJ2-5, with TRBD1 matching over 7 bases. V lost 4 bases, J lost 3 bases, and 2 bases stayed unmatched. The CDR3 is 12 residues long. The germline CDR1 and CDR2 sequences are GTSNPN and SVGIG (reference sequence). The CDR3 DNA reads TGTGCCTGGACAGGGGGAGAAGAGACCCAGTACTTC. It is translated as CAWTGGEETQYF.

This clone was counted between two and nine times. J is TRBJ2-7 and V is TRBV2; 7 nucleotides match TRBD1. The J segment lost 3 bases and the V segment lost 7 bases, leaving 6 bases of the junction unmatched. Germline CDR1 and CDR2: SNHLY and FYNNEI. The CDR3 is 13 amino acids. CDR3 sequence (DNA): TGTGCCAGCAAGGTGGCAGGGGGCTACGAGCAGTACTTC. Its translation is CASKVAGGYEQYF.

The gene calls are TRBV6-2 or TRBV6-3 and TRBJ1-5, with TRBD1 matching over 10 bases. Trimming cost V 6 bases and J 2 bases; bases outside gene matches: 7. The CDR3 consists of 16 residues. Germline CDR1 and CDR2: MNHEY and SVGEGT. This CDR3 reads CASSPKGTGGNQPQHF. CDR3 DNA: TGTGCCAGCAGCCCCAAGGGGACAGGGGGCAATCAGCCCCAGCATTTT.

The rearrangement links TRBV9 to TRBJ2-3; 9 bases align to TRBD2. Germline CDR1 is SGDLS and CDR2 is YYNGEE. This CDR3 contains 15 residues. The V gene end was trimmed by 5 bases and the J gene end by 1 base; junction bases not matched to a gene: 5. CDR3: CASSGSGGRTDTQYF. DNA of the CDR3: TGTGCCAGCAGTGGGAGCGGGGGGCGCACAGATACGCAGTATTTT. The variable domain in full, completed from reference TRBV9 and TRBJ2-3, reads DSGVTQTPKHLITATGQRVTLRCSPRSGDLSVYWYQQSLDQGLQFLIQYYNGEERAKGNILERFSAQQFPDLHSELNLSSLELGDSALYFCASSGSGGRTDTQYFGPGTRLTVL.

The V gene is TRBV4-1, the J gene TRBJ1-2, with a weak D call TRBD1 (5 bases). Trimming took 1 base from V and 4 from J, leaving 16 bases between them. This CDR3 region has 16 residues. Germline CDR1 and CDR2: MGHRA and YSYEKL. CDR3 DNA sequence: TGCGCCAGCAGCCAAGTGGTCAGCAGGGTCGGCTATGGCTACACCTTC. Protein: CASSQVVSRVGYGYTF.

This clone was recorded once. The V gene is TRBV28, the J gene TRBJ1-5, with TRBD1 identical over 8 bases. Trimming removed 6 bases from V and 6 bases from J; junction bases left unmatched: 10. The germline CDR1 and CDR2 sequences are MDHEN and SYDVKM. The CDR3 covers 15 residues. DNA for the CDR3: TGTGCCAGCAGGTTTTTTCAGGGGGCGGTTCAGCCCCAGCATTTT. Amino acid sequence: CASRFFQGAVQPQHF.

The rearrangement joins TRBV27 to TRBJ1-6, with D hard to call. V gave up 5 bases and J gave up 4 bases, with 15 bases separating them. Germline CDR1 and CDR2: MNHEY and SMNVEV (reference sequence). This CDR3 has 16 amino acids. CDR3 coding DNA: TGTGCCAGCAGTATCCGGGGATCGGTTTATAATTCACCCCTCCACTTT. Translation: CASSIRGSVYNSPLHF.

In DNA, the CDR3 is TGTGCCAGCAGCTCTGGGGACAGGGCCTACGAGCAGTACTTC. Its protein product is CASSSGDRAYEQYF. The rearrangement links TRBV9 to TRBJ2-7; 9 bases agree with TRBD1. V gave up 4 bases and J gave up 2 bases; unmatched junction bases: 4. Germline lookup yields CDR1 SGDLS and CDR2 YYNGEE. The CDR3 extends over 14 amino acids.

This clone has only a few counts. This chain joins TRBV19 and TRBJ1-4, with D perhaps TRBD1 (5 bases). V was clipped by 5 bases and J by 7 bases, with 17 bases between them. Germline loops: CDR1 LNHDA, CDR2 SQIVND (reference sequence). This CDR3 has 15 residues. The CDR3 loop reads CASSPHLGRGEKLFF. The CDR3 coding sequence is TGTGCCAGTAGTCCCCATTTAGGGAGGGGTGAAAAACTGTTTTTT.

The chain joins TRBV4-3 to TRBJ2-1, with 12 bases lining up with TRBD2. Germline V lookup: CDR1 LGHNA, CDR2 YSLEER. The length of the CDR3 is 15 residues. Unmatched junction bases numbered 7, after V lost 4 bases and J lost 9 bases. CDR3 in DNA: TGCGCCAGCAGCCCTAGCGGGGGGGCAGTGATTGAGCAGTTCTTC. Translating gives CASSPSGGAVIEQFF.

The chain couples TRBV3-1 (or the pseudogene TRBV3-2) to TRBJ2-7; D is ambiguous. Germline V CDR1 and CDR2: LGHDT, YNNKEL (reference sequence). This CDR3 region has 14 residues. Trimming removed 8 bases from V and 4 bases from J, with 18 bases in between. The CDR3 loop is CASPLFKNEYEQYF. In DNA, the CDR3 is TGTGCCAGCCCTCTATTCAAAAATGAGTACGAGCAGTACTTC.

V and J are TRBV4-3 and TRBJ1-6, with TRBD1 matching over 7 bases. This CDR3 is 15 amino acids long. J gave up 13 bases and V 0 bases, and 9 bases lay outside the gene matches. Germline CDR1 reads LGHNA; CDR2 reads YSLEER. The CDR3: CASSQDPRGSYPLHF. The DNA of the CDR3 is TGCGCCAGCAGCCAAGATCCCAGGGGGTCATATCCCCTCCACTTT.

This chain connects TRBV15 to TRBJ2-3; tentative D call: TRBD2 (6 bases). The CDR3 consists of 15 residues. V was pared by 5 bases and J by 0 bases, with 12 bases between. Germline CDR1 and CDR2: LNHNV and YYDKDF (reference sequence). CDR3 DNA sequence: TGTGCCACCAGCCGCCGGGGGTCTAGCACAGATACGCAGTATTTT. Translated, it gives CATSRRGSSTDTQYF.

J is TRBJ2-7 and V is TRBV7-8; TRBD2 matches at 9 bases. Germline V CDR1 and CDR2: SGHVS, FQNEAQ. The CDR3 spans 16 residues. The J segment lost 7 bases and the V segment lost 1 base, leaving 11 bases of the junction unmatched. The CDR3 loop reads CASSLEASGARGEQYF. For the CDR3, the DNA is TGTGCCAGCAGCTTAGAGGCTAGCGGGGCTCGGGGTGAGCAGTACTTC.